A selection of T cell receptor beta chains follows, all from one sample in a study of graft-versus-host responses after intestinal transplantation. The antigens of these receptors remain unknown. The table came from immunoSEQ multiplex PCR; TCRdb's copy has only in-frame clones and leaves some out. The sample includes roughly 110,000 clones, more than 85% of them seen just once. The sample in question was unstimulated CD8+ T cells sorted from spleen or lymph node cells, obtained before transplant. The receptors shown here come from a human donor who was the organ donor for an intestinal transplant. Both conserved end residues are part of each CDR3. D genes are given only for firm matches. Size values are once, few and many counts, or a class for expanded clones, and some rows have none.

j_call v_call d_call clone_size cdr3_aa cdr3_nt
TRBJ2-1 TRBV29-1 - - CSTPGPTGTEQFF TGCAGCACCCCGGGCCCAACCGGGACAGAGCAGTTCTTC
TRBJ1-2 TRBV9 TRBD1 - CASSITGDSLYGYTF TGTGCCAGCAGCATCACAGGGGATTCCCTTTATGGCTACACCTTC
TRBJ2-3 TRBV28 - - CASSLTGEGTDTQYF TGTGCCAGCAGTTTAACAGGGGAGGGCACAGATACGCAGTATTTT
TRBJ1-2 TRBV23-1 TRBD1 few CASSQPGTGNYGYTF TGCGCCAGCAGTCAACCCGGGACAGGTAACTATGGCTACACCTTC
TRBJ2-5 TRBV7-6 TRBD2 - CASRGLAGVGETQYF TGTGCCAGCAGGGGACTAGCGGGAGTGGGAGAGACCCAGTACTTC
TRBJ1-1 TRBV19 - - CASTWGNTEAFF TGTGCCAGTACTTGGGGGAACACTGAAGCTTTCTTT
TRBJ1-2 TRBV5-4 - - CASSNDVTGYYGYTF TGTGCCAGCAGCAATGACGTGACGGGGTATTATGGCTACACCTTC
TRBJ2-5 TRBV6-5 TRBD1 - CASSYTGGEETQYF TGTGCCAGCAGTTACACAGGGGGCGAAGAGACCCAGTACTTC
TRBJ1-4 TRBV7-8 TRBD1 - CASSRDREEKLFF TGTGCCAGCAGCCGGGACAGGGAGGAAAAACTGTTTTTT
TRBJ2-3 TRBV4-3 - - CASSQDWQGKGTDTQYF TGCGCCAGCAGCCAAGATTGGCAGGGAAAGGGCACAGATACGCAGTATTTT
TRBJ1-3 TRBV2 - once CASSEPSEGISGNTIYF TGTGCCAGCAGTGAGCCCTCGGAGGGCATCTCTGGAAACACCATATATTTT
TRBJ2-1 TRBV19 TRBD1 once CASRFPGGSYNEQFF TGTGCCAGTAGATTCCCAGGGGGCTCCTACAATGAGCAGTTCTTC
TRBJ2-7 TRBV4-2 - - CASSPRSSYEQYF TGTGCCAGCAGCCCGAGGAGCTCCTACGAGCAGTACTTC
TRBJ1-1 TRBV12-2 - - CASRLPEKGPEAFF TGTGCAAGTCGCTTACCCGAGAAGGGCCCTGAAGCTTTCTTT
TRBJ2-1 TRBV4-2 TRBD1 - CASSQARRGPEQGVGNEQFF TGTGCCAGCAGCCAAGCTCGAAGGGGCCCCGAACAGGGGGTAGGGAATGAGCAGTTCTTC
TRBJ2-7 TRBV9 - - CASSVGGSGYEQYF TGTGCCAGCAGCGTAGGAGGGAGCGGATACGAGCAGTACTTC
TRBJ2-1 TRBV27 TRBD2 - CASSPNPLAAHYNEQFF TGTGCCAGCAGCCCAAATCCACTAGCGGCCCACTACAATGAGCAGTTCTTC
TRBJ1-1 TRBV27 TRBD1 - CASSLTGLNTEAFF TGTGCCAGCAGTTTGACAGGGTTGAACACTGAAGCTTTCTTT
TRBJ2-6 TRBV25-1 TRBD1 - CASRGQGAGANVLTF TGTGCCAGCAGGGGACAGGGGGCTGGGGCCAACGTCCTGACTTTC
TRBJ1-4 TRBV27 - - CASAPFTGANEKLFF TGTGCCAGCGCCCCATTCACGGGGGCTAATGAAAAACTGTTTTTT
TRBJ2-7 TRBV29-1 TRBD2 - CSVERGGLRLAGGPHEQYF TGCAGCGTTGAACGGGGGGGGTTGAGACTAGCGGGAGGGCCCCACGAGCAGTACTTC
TRBJ1-2 TRBV27 - - CASSPAGNYGYTF TGTGCCAGCAGTCCGGCAGGGAACTATGGCTACACCTTC
TRBJ2-1 TRBV2 TRBD2 - CASNRGGNRGMIDEQFF TGTGCCAGCAACCGGGGGGGGAACCGTGGGATGATCGATGAGCAGTTCTTC
TRBJ2-2 TRBV4-3 - few CASSQDRGPFGGELFF TGCGCCAGCAGCCAAGATCGAGGGCCGTTTGGAGGGGAGCTGTTTTTT
TRBJ2-5 TRBV2 - - CATQGWRLAGETQYF TGTGCCACACAGGGGTGGAGACTAGCTGGGGAGACCCAGTACTTC
TRBJ2-1 TRBV9 TRBD2 - CASSPRGLARNFDEQFF TGTGCCAGCAGCCCACGGGGACTAGCGCGGAACTTTGATGAGCAGTTCTTC
TRBJ2-7 TRBV5-6 TRBD1 - CASSQAGTGVEEQYF TGTGCCAGCAGCCAAGCCGGGACAGGGGTAGAGGAGCAGTACTTC
TRBJ2-1 TRBV4-1 TRBD2 - CASSQEDWGLSNNEQFF TGCGCCAGCAGCCAAGAAGATTGGGGACTATCGAACAATGAGCAGTTCTTC
TRBJ2-7 TRBV27 - - CASSPWRLGEQYF TGTGCCAGCAGTCCCTGGAGGCTTGGGGAGCAGTACTTC
TRBJ2-2 TRBV4-2 - - CASSQGVTGELFF TGTGCCAGCAGCCAAGGGGTCACCGGGGAGCTGTTTTTT
TRBJ2-2 TRBV10-3 - - CAISESGGTGELFF TGTGCCATCAGTGAGTCTGGGGGGACCGGGGAGCTGTTTTTT
TRBJ2-1 TRBV28 - - CASSRVTRYNEQFF TGTGCCAGCAGTCGGGTTACTCGCTACAATGAGCAGTTCTTC
TRBJ2-7 TRBV29-1 TRBD2 once CSVVGTSGRNSYEQYF TGCAGCGTTGTGGGGACTAGCGGGAGAAACTCCTACGAGCAGTACTTC
TRBJ2-7 TRBV4-2 TRBD2 - CASSLGLAGAYEQYF TGTGCCAGCAGCCTTGGACTAGCGGGAGCGTACGAGCAGTACTTC
TRBJ1-1 TRBV29-1 - - CSAGWVNTEAFF TGCAGCGCCGGTTGGGTGAACACTGAAGCTTTCTTT
TRBJ2-1 TRBV15 - - CATSRERKNSYNEQFF TGTGCCACCAGCAGAGAGAGGAAGAACTCCTACAATGAGCAGTTCTTC
TRBJ2-7 TRBV9 - - CASSVVPEYEQYF TGTGCCAGCAGCGTAGTCCCAGAATACGAGCAGTACTTC
TRBJ2-3 TRBV19 - - CASYTQYF TGTGCCAGTTATACGCAGTATTTT
TRBJ2-1 TRBV28 TRBD1 - CASSLLQGAHNEQFF TGTGCCAGCAGTTTATTACAGGGGGCCCACAATGAGCAGTTCTTC
TRBJ1-5 TRBV5-4 - - CASSLERSGQDQPQHF TGTGCCAGCAGCTTGGAGAGGTCAGGGCAAGATCAGCCCCAGCATTTT
TRBJ2-1 TRBV7-3 - - CASSPLGGLTYNEQFF TGTGCCAGCAGCCCTTTGGGCGGACTAACCTACAATGAGCAGTTCTTC
TRBJ2-5 TRBV6-5 - once CASSSTISNYGEQYF TGTGCCAGCAGTTCTACTATCTCGAATTACGGGGAGCAGTACTTC
TRBJ2-4 TRBV28 - - CASSLGFAKNIQYF TGTGCCAGCAGCCTCGGGTTTGCCAAAAACATTCAGTACTTC
TRBJ2-7 TRBV9 - - CASSPGTSSYEQYF TGTGCCAGCAGCCCAGGGACATCCTCCTACGAGCAGTACTTC
TRBJ2-3 TRBV2 - - CASSDPETTDTQYF TGTGCCAGCAGTGATCCGGAGACCACAGATACGCAGTATTTT
TRBJ2-1 TRBV9 - - CASSVDGSDNEQFF TGTGCCAGCAGCGTAGACGGGAGCGACAATGAGCAGTTCTTC
TRBJ2-7 TRBV28 - - CASSHRVYEQYF TGTGCCAGCAGTCACAGGGTCTACGAGCAGTACTTC
TRBJ2-3 TRBV4-1 - - CASSQEPMGTDTQYF TGCGCCAGCAGCCAAGAGCCGATGGGCACAGATACGCAGTATTTT
TRBJ2-5 TRBV6-1 TRBD2 - CASSAGTSGQETQYF TGTGCCAGCAGCGCCGGGACTAGCGGGCAAGAGACCCAGTACTTC
TRBJ2-1 TRBV7-8 - - CASWADSYNEQFF TGTGCCAGCTGGGCGGACTCCTACAATGAGCAGTTCTTC
TRBJ1-5 TRBV4-1 - - CASSQGYGQPQHF TGCGCCAGCAGCCAAGGATACGGTCAGCCCCAGCATTTT
TRBJ2-5 TRBV7-9 TRBD2 - CASSPPGTSGSLEETQYF TGTGCCAGCAGCCCGCCCGGGACTAGCGGGAGTCTGGAAGAGACCCAGTACTTC